This TCR beta chain was sequenced during a study of memory CD4+ T cells and cytomegalovirus serostatus. Turning to the study itself: Of the healthy Belgian adults, 9 were CMV seropositive and approximately 25 seronegative. General study results and limits: A US-trained random forest predicted CMV serostatus with median AUC roughly 0.9. Of 150 to 200 reported CMV TCRbeta sequences, some 67 were found in memory CD4+ repertoires.

The V end lost 7 bases, the J end lost 6 bases, and 13 bases lay between the germline ends. The CDR3 covers 14 residues. Germline V CDR1 and CDR2: MDHEN, SYDVKM. In its sample, this clone was seen once. Its antigen is as yet unknown. The method was immunoSEQ multiplex PCR; TCRdb's version includes in-frame clones alone and lacks a portion of them. The repertoire consists of tens of thousands of clones, with more than 70% occurring once and the leading ten covering 0.78%. The sort gate was single viable CD3+CD4+CD8-CD45RO+ cells for memory CD4+ T cells. This TCR derives from an adult in good health and CMV-seronegative. Sequencing was done on a sample of memory CD4+ T cells from blood. The chain carries TRBV28 and TRBJ1-6; D might be TRBD1 (5 bases). Written as DNA, the CDR3 is TGTGCCAGCAAACAAGGGGTCCTTAATTCACCCCTCCACTTT. This encodes CASKQGVLNSPLHF.